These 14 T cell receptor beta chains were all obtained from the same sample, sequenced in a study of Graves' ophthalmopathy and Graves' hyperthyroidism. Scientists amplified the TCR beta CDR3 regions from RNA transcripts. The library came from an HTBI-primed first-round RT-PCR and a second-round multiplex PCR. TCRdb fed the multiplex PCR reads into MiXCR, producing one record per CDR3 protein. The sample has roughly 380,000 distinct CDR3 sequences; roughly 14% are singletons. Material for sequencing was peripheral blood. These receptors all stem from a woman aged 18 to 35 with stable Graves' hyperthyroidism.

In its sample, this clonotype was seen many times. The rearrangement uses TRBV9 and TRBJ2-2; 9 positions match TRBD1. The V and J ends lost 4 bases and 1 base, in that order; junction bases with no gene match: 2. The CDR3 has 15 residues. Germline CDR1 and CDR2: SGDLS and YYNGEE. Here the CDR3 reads CASSTGQGNTGELFF. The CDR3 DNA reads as TGTGCCAGCAGCACGGGACAGGGGAACACCGGGGAGCTGTTTTTT.

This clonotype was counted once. The CDR3 loop is CAWSGSKSGYTF. The CDR3 DNA reads TGTGCCTGGAGTGGGAGTAAAAGTGGCTACACCTTC. This chain joins TRBV30 and TRBJ1-2, with D unclear. Germline V gene sequence: CDR1 GTSNPN, CDR2 SVGIG (reference sequence). V shed 1 base and J shed 7 bases, with 10 bases lying between them. This CDR3 has 12 amino acids.

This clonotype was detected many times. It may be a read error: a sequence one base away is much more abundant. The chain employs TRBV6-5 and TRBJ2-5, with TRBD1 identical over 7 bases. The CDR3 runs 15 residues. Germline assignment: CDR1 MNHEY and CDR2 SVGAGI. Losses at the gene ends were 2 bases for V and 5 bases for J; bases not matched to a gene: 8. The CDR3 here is CASSYRQGGNETQYF. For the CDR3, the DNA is TGTGCCAGCAGTTACCGACAGGGCGGAAACGAGACCCAGTACTTC.

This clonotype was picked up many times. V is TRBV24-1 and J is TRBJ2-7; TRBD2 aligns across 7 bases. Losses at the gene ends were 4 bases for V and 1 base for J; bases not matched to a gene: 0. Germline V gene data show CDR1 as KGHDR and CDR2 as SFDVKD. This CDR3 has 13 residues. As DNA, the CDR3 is TGTGCCACCAGTGAGGGAGGGTCCTACGAGCAGTACTTC. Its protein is CATSEGGSYEQYF.

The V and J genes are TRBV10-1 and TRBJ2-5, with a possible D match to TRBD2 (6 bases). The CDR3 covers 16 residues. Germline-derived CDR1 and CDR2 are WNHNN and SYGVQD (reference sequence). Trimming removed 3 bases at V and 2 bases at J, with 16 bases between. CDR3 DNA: TGCGCCAGCAGTGATATCGCGGGGACCTATCAAGAGACCCAGTACTTC. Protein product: CASSDIAGTYQETQYF.

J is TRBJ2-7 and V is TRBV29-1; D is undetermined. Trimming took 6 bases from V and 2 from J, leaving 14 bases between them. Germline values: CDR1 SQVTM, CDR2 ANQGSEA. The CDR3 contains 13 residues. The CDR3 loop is CSVFGWPPYEQYF. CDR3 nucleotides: TGCAGCGTCTTCGGATGGCCCCCCTACGAGCAGTACTTC.

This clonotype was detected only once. CDR3 coding DNA: TGTGTCTGCAGTAATACAGGGGTCCTGTCTGGAAACACCATATATTTT. This encodes CVCSNTGVLSGNTIYF. This chain connects TRBV9 to TRBJ1-3; TRBD1 matches 7 bases. Germline CDR1 reads SGDLS; CDR2 reads YYNGEE. The CDR3 has 16 amino acids. Variable domain in full (rest from reference TRBV9 and TRBJ1-3): DSGVTQTPKHLITATGQRVTLRCSPRSGDLSVYWYQQSLDQGLQFLIQYYNGEERAKGNILERFSAQQFPDLHSELNLSSLELGDSALYFCVCSNTGVLSGNTIYFGEGSWLTVV.

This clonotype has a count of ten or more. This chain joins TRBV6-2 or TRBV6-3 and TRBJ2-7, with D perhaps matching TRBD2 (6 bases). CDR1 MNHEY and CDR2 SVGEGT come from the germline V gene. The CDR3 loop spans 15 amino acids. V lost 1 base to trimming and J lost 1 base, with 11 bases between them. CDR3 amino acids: CASSYLMGTSYEQYF. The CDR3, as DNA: TGTGCCAGCAGTTACTTGATGGGGACTTCCTACGAGCAGTACTTC.

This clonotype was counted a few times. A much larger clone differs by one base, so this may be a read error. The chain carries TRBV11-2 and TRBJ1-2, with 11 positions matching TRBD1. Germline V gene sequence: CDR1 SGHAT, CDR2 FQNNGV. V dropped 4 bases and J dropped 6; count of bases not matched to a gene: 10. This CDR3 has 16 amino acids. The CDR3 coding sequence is TGTGCCAGCAGCTCTCTTCGGGGGACAGGGGGTGATGGCTACACCTTC. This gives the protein CASSSLRGTGGDGYTF.

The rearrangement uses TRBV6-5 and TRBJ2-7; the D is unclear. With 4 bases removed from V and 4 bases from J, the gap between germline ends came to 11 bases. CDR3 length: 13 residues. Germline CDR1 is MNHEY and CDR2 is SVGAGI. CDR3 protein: CASSWTDPYEQYF. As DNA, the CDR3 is TGTGCCAGCAGTTGGACGGACCCTTACGAGCAGTACTTC.

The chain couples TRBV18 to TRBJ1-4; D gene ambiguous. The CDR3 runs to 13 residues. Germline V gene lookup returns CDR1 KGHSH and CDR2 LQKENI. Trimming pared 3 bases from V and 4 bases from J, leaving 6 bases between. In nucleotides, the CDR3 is TGTGCCAGCTCACCTTCTTTTAATGAAAAACTGTTTTTT. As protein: CASSPSFNEKLFF.

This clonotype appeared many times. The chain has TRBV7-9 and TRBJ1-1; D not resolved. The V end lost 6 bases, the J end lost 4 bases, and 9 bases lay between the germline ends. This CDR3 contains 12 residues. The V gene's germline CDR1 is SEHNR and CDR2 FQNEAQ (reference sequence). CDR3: CASRGEGTEAFF. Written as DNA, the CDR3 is TGTGCCAGCAGAGGAGAAGGCACTGAAGCTTTCTTT.

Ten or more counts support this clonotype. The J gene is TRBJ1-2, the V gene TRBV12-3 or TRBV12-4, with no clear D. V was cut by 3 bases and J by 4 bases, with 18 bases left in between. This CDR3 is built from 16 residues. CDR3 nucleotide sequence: TGTGCCAGCAGTTTCCTGGGCGACAAAACCGTCTATGGCTACACCTTC. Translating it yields CASSFLGDKTVYGYTF.

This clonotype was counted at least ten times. The CDR3 protein is CASSYSRDPIYEQYF. In DNA, the CDR3 is TGTGCCAGCAGTTACAGCCGGGATCCGATCTACGAGCAGTACTTC. The chain carries TRBV6-2 or TRBV6-3 and TRBJ2-7; TRBD2 might be the D (5 bases). Germline CDR1 MNHEY, CDR2 SVGEGT. This CDR3 has 15 residues. Trimming cost V 2 bases and J 3 bases, with 14 bases left between them.